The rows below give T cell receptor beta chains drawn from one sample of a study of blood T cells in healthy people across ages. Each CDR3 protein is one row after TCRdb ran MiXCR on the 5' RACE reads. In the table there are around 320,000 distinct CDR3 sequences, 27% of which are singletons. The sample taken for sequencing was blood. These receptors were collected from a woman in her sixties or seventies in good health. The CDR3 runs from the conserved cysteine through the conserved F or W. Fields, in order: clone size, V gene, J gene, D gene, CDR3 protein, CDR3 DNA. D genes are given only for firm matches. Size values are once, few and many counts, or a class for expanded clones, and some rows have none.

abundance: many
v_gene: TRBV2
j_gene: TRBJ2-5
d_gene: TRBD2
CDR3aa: CASSEALAGGGETQYF
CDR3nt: TGTGCCAGCAGTGAAGCGCTAGCGGGAGGTGGGGAGACCCAGTACTTC

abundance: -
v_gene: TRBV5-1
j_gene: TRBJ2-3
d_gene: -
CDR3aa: CASSSYSDTQYF
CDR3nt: TGCGCCAGCAGCTCCTACTCAGATACGCAGTATTTT

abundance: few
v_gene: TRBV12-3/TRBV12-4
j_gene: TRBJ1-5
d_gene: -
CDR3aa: CAGSLGGDNQPQHF
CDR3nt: TGTGCCGGCAGTCTCGGAGGAGACAATCAGCCCCAGCATTTT

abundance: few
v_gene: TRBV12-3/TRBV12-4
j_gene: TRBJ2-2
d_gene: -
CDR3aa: CASGGGELFF
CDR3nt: TGTGCCAGCGGAGGCGGGGAGCTGTTTTTT

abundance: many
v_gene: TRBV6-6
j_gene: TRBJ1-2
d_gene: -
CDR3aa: CASGSRGGEYGYTF
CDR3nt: TGTGCCAGCGGTTCCAGGGGTGGAGAATATGGCTACACCTTC

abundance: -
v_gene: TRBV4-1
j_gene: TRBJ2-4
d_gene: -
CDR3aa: CASSQAGLTKNIQYF
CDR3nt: TGCGCCAGCAGCCAAGCGGGATTGACCAAAAACATTCAGTACTTC

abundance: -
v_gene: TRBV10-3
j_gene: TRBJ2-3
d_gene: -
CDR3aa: CAIGGSDTQYF
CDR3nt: TGTGCCATCGGGGGGTCAGATACGCAGTATTTT

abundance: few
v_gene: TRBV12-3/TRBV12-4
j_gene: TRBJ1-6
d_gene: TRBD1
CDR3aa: CASIGGDSNSPLHF
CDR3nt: TGTGCCAGCATAGGCGGGGACAGTAATTCACCCCTCCACTTT

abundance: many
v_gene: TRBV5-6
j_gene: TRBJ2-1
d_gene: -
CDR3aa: CASSSIAVRGNEQFF
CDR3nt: TGTGCCAGCAGCTCGATAGCGGTGAGGGGCAATGAGCAGTTCTTC

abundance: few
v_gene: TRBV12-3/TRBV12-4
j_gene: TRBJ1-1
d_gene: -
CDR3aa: CASSFRGLLNTEAFF
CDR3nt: TGTGCCAGCAGTTTTAGGGGACTTCTGAACACTGAAGCTTTCTTT

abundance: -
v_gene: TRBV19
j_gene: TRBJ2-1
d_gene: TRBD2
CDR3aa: CASSIARSGSQQEQFF
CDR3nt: TGTGCCAGTAGTATAGCCCGTAGCGGGAGTCAGCAAGAGCAGTTCTTC

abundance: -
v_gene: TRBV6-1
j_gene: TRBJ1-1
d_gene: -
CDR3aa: CASSNGRWNTEAFF
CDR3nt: TGTGCCAGCAGCAATGGACGATGGAACACTGAAGCTTTCTTT

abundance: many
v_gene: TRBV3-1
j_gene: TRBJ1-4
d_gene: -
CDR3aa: CASSQPAGVREKLFF
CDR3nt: TGTGCCAGCAGCCAACCTGCGGGGGTACGGGAAAAACTGTTTTTT

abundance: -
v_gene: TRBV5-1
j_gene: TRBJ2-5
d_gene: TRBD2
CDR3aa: CASSLVASGGLGETQYF
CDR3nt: TGCGCCAGCAGCTTGGTCGCTAGCGGAGGGTTGGGAGAGACCCAGTACTTC

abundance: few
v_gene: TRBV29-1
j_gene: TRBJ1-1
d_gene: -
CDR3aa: CSVAVGQITEAFF
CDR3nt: TGCAGCGTGGCGGTAGGACAGATCACTGAAGCTTTCTTT

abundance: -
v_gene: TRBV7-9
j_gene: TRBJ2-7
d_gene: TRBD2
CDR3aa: CASSTYTRREAGEQYF
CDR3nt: TGTGCCAGCAGCACGTATACGCGGCGGGAGGCGGGGGAGCAGTACTTC

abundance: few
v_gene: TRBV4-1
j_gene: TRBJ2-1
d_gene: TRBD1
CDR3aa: CASSQRTGVGSYNEQFF
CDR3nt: TGCGCCAGCAGCCAACGAACAGGGGTAGGCTCCTACAATGAGCAGTTCTTC

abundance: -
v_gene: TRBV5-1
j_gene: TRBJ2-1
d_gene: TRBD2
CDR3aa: CASSLLLAGVRNEQFF
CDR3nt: TGCGCCAGCAGCTTACTACTAGCGGGAGTGAGGAATGAGCAGTTCTTC

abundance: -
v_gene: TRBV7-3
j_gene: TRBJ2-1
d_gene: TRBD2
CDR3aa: CASSLKRGAGAYNEQFF
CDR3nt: TGTGCCAGCAGCTTAAAGCGGGGAGCGGGAGCGTACAATGAGCAGTTCTTC

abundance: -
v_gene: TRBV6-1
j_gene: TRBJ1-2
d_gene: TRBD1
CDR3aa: CASSEAGDSYGYTF
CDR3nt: TGTGCCAGCAGTGAAGCCGGGGACAGCTATGGCTACACCTTC

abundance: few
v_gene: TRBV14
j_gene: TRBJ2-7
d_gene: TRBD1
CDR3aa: CASSQRRQGLGEQYF
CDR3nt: TGTGCCAGCAGCCAAAGACGACAGGGATTGGGGGAGCAGTACTTC

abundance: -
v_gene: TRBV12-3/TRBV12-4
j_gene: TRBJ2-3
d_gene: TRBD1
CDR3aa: CASSFSDRLTDTQYF
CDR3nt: TGTGCCAGCAGTTTCTCGGACAGGCTCACAGATACGCAGTATTTT

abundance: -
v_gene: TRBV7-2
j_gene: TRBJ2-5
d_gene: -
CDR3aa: CASSRGSLKFF
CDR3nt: TGTGCCAGCAGCCGTGGGAGCCTGAAGTTCTTC

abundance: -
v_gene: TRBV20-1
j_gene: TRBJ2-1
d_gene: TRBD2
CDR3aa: CSASGTQRDWTHNEQFF
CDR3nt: TGCAGTGCTAGTGGGACCCAGCGGGACTGGACCCACAATGAGCAGTTCTTC

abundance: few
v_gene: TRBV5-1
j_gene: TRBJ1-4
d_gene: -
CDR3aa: CASRRGANEKLFF
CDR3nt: TGCGCCAGCCGTAGGGGGGCTAATGAAAAACTGTTTTTT

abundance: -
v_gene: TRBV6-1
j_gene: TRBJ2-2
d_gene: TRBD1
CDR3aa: CASSEMAPGGGGELFF
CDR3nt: TGTGCCAGCAGTGAAATGGCCCCAGGGGGTGGCGGGGAGCTGTTTTTT

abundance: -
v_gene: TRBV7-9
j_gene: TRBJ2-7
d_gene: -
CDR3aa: CASSSLVWLPYF
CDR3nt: TGTGCCAGCAGCTCCCTCGTCTGGCTCCCGTACTTC

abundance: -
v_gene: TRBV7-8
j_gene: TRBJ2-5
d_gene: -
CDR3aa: CASSQRRLPETQYF
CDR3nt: TGTGCCAGCAGCCAAAGGCGTCTCCCCGAGACCCAGTACTTC

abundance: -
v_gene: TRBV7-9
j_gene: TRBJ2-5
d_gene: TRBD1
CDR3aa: CASGLGRGQPPETQYF
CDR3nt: TGTGCCAGCGGCTTAGGCCGGGGACAGCCGCCCGAGACCCAGTACTTC

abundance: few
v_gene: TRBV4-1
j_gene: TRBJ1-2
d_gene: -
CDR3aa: CASSQEVGSPNSGGYTF
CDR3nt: TGCGCCAGCAGCCAAGAAGTTGGCAGTCCCAACTCGGGAGGCTACACCTTC

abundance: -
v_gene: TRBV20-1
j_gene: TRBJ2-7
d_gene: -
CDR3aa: CSAIPLSAGYEQYF
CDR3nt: TGCAGTGCCATACCTCTCTCTGCGGGCTACGAGCAGTACTTC

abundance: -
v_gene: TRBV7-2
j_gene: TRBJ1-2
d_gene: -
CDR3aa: CASSLDRTVSMGYTF
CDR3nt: TGTGCCAGCAGCTTAGACAGAACCGTATCCATGGGCTACACCTTC

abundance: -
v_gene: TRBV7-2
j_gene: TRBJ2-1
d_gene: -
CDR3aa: CASRGPTIHSYNEQFF
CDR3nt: TGTGCCAGCAGGGGCCCCACAATACACTCCTACAATGAGCAGTTCTTC

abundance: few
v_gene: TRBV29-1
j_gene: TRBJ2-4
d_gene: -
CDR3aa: CSVLTEAKNIQYF
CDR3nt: TGCAGCGTCCTGACAGAGGCCAAAAACATTCAGTACTTC

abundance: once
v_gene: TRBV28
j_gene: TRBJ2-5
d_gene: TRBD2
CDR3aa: CATTKEELAGRQETQYF
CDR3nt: TGTGCCACCACGAAGGAAGAACTAGCGGGAAGACAGGAGACCCAGTACTTC

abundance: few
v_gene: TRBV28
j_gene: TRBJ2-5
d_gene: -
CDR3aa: CASSGAAQETQYF
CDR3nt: TGTGCCAGCAGCGGGGCAGCCCAAGAGACCCAGTACTTC

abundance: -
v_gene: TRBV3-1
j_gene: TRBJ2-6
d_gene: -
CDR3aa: CASSQTSGANVLTF
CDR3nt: TGTGCCAGCAGCCAAACCTCTGGGGCCAACGTCCTGACTTTC

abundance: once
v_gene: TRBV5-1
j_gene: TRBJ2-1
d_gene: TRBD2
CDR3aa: CASSIQLAGVEQFF
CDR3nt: TGCGCCAGCAGCATACAACTAGCGGGAGTTGAGCAGTTCTTC

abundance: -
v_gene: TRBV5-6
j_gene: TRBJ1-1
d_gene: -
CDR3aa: CASSILAVPNTEAFF
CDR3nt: TGTGCCAGCAGCATCCTCGCGGTGCCGAACACTGAAGCTTTCTTT

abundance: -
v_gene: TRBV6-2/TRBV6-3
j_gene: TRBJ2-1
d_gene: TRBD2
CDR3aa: CASKPGTSSNEQFF
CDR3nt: TGTGCCAGCAAACCCGGGACTAGCAGCAATGAGCAGTTCTTC

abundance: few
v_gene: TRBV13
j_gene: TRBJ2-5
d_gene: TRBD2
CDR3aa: CASSLGLAGGPGDF
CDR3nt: TGTGCCAGCAGCTTAGGCCTAGCGGGAGGCCCCGGGGACTTC

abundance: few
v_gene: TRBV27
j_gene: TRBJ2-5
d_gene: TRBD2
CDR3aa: CASSSSLAGGPQETQYF
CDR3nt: TGTGCCAGCAGTTCCTCGTTAGCGGGAGGCCCCCAAGAGACCCAGTACTTC

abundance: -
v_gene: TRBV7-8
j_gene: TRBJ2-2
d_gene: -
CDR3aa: CASSATATGELFF
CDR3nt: TGTGCCAGCAGCGCGACAGCCACCGGGGAGCTGTTTTTT

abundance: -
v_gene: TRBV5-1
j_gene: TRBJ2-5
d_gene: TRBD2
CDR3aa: CASSPDSGRETQYF
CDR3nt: TGCGCCAGCAGCCCGGATAGCGGGAGAGAGACCCAGTACTTC

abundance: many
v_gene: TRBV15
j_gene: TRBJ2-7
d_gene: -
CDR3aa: CATSRGKGNSEQYF
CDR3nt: TGTGCCACCAGCAGAGGAAAAGGTAACAGCGAGCAGTACTTC

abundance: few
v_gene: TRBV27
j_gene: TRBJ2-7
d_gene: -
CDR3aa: CASSLTYRDHELYF
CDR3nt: TGTGCCAGCAGTCTTACCTACCGGGACCACGAGCTGTACTTC

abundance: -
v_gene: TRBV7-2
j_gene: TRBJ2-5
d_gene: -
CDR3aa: CASSLAPGRQETQYF
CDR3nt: TGTGCCAGCAGCTTAGCGCCGGGCAGACAAGAGACCCAGTACTTC

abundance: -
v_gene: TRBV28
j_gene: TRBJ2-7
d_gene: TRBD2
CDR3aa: CASEGLANYEQYF
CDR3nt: TGTGCCAGCGAGGGACTAGCGAACTACGAGCAGTACTTC

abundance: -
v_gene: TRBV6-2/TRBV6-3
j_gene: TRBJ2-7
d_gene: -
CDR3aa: CASSQGHEQYF
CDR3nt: TGTGCCAGCAGTCAGGGCCACGAGCAGTACTTC

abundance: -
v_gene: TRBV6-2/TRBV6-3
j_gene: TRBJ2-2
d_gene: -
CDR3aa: CATQDRNTGELFF
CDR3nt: TGTGCCACCCAGGACAGGAACACCGGGGAGCTGTTTTTT

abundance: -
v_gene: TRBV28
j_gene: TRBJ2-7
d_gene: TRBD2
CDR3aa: CATQRGTIYEQYF
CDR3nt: TGTGCCACCCAGCGGGGTACGATCTACGAGCAGTACTTC

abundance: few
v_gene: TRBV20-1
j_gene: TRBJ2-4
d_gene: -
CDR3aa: CSASDVVQYF
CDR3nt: TGCAGTGCTAGCGATGTTGTTCAGTACTTC

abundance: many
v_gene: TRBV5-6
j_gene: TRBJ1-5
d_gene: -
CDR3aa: CASSSGGLGQPQHF
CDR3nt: TGTGCCAGCAGCTCCGGCGGTCTTGGGCAGCCCCAGCATTTT